The next 20 T cell receptor beta chains were all read from a single sample in a study of T cells in Graves' hyperthyroidism and ophthalmopathy. RNA transcripts provided the source from which TCR beta CDR3 regions were amplified. The primer set for the first-round RT-PCR of the TCR CDR3 was HTBI. One entry per CDR3 protein, called by TCRdb with MiXCR from the multiplex PCR reads. The sample includes around 600,000 distinct CDR3 sequences, less than 45% of them seen just once. The sequenced sample was peripheral blood or thyroid tissue (not recorded which). The source is an adult man with Graves' disease, either hyperthyroidism or ophthalmopathy (not recorded which).

This clonotype was detected many times. The chain joins TRBV19 to TRBJ2-7, with TRBD2 matching 10 bases. Germline V gene sequence: CDR1 LNHDA, CDR2 SQIVND (reference sequence). V shed 4 bases, J shed 6 bases, and the junction held 6 bases outside the gene matches. The CDR3 spans 14 residues. CDR3 sequence: CASSKAGGPGEQYF. The CDR3 nucleotides are TGTGCCAGTAGTAAAGCGGGAGGGCCTGGCGAGCAGTACTTC.

Ten or more counts support this clonotype. This sequence joins TRBV11-2 and TRBJ2-5; no firm D call. The CDR3 has 13 amino acids. Germline loops: CDR1 SGHAT, CDR2 FQNNGV. Trimming took 2 bases from V and 0 from J, leaving 4 bases between them. DNA for the CDR3: TGTGCCAGCAGCTTACTGTACCAAGAGACCCAGTACTTC. Encoded protein: CASSLLYQETQYF.

In this sample, this clonotype turned up many times. The V call is TRBV11-2, the J call TRBJ1-1, with unresolved D. Germline V gene sequence: CDR1 SGHAT, CDR2 FQNNGV. This CDR3 is 14 amino acids long. V gave up 8 bases and J gave up 1 base, with 14 bases separating them. Here the CDR3 reads CASLTASGNTEAFF. CDR3 coding DNA: TGTGCCAGCCTAACTGCCTCAGGGAACACTGAAGCTTTCTTT.

The chain recombines TRBV7-2 with TRBJ2-2; D is uncertain. This CDR3 is built from 13 residues. Germline V lookup: CDR1 SGHTA, CDR2 FQGNSA. V was trimmed by 4 bases and J by 8 bases, leaving 11 bases between them. The CDR3 protein is CASSSWAKGELFF. As DNA, the CDR3 is TGTGCCAGCAGCTCCTGGGCTAAGGGGGAGCTGTTTTTT.

The chain is built from TRBV6-5 and TRBJ2-5, with D uncertain. The CDR3 runs 14 residues. Looked up from germline, CDR1 is MNHEY and CDR2 is SVGAGI. V was trimmed by 6 bases and J by 0 bases, leaving 11 bases between them. The CDR3 bases are TGTGCCAGCAGCATCGACCGACACCAAGAGACCCAGTACTTC. Residues: CASSIDRHQETQYF.

For this clonotype: The junction differs from germline at one of its ends, possibly a read error. V and J are TRBV6-5 and TRBJ2-7, with D tentatively TRBD2 (5 bases). The CDR3 is 13 amino acids. Germline V gene data show CDR1 as MNHEY and CDR2 as SVGAGI. The CDR3 is CASSDSRAYEQYF. The CDR3 DNA sequence: TGTGCCAGCAGTGACTCGCGGGCCTACGAGCAGTACTTC.

This clonotype turned up a few times. V gene TRBV7-9 combines with J gene TRBJ1-1; TRBD1 matches at 10 bases. This CDR3 spans 14 amino acids. V shed 6 bases and J 11 bases; nucleotides not matched to a gene: 12. Per germline, CDR1 SEHNR and CDR2 FQNEAQ (reference sequence). The CDR3 loop reads CASRDGQGGPEAFF. The CDR3 coding sequence is TGTGCCAGCAGAGACGGACAGGGGGGTCCGGAGGCTTTCTTT.

J is TRBJ1-5 and V is TRBV29-1, with 8 bases identical to TRBD1. CDR3 length equals 13 residues. Germline V gene data show CDR1 as SQVTM and CDR2 as ANQGSEA. Trimming cost V 7 bases and J 6 bases; bases outside gene matches: 8. CDR3 coding DNA: TGCAGCGCCCTAGTAGGACAGGGTCAGCCCCAGCATTTT. Its protein is CSALVGQGQPQHF. The full variable domain, in which reference TRBV29-1 and TRBJ1-5 provide the parts outside the CDR3, is SAVISQKPSRDICQRGTSLTIQCQVDSQVTMMFWYRQQPGQSLTLIATANQGSEATYESGFVIDKFPISRPNLTFSTLTVSNMSPEDSSIYLCSALVGQGQPQHFGDGTRLSIL.

This clonotype was recorded at least ten times. This chain links TRBV24-1 with TRBJ1-5, with 7 bases fitting TRBD1. V trimming: 5 bases; J trimming: 5 bases; junction bases outside the gene matches: 8. Looked up from germline, CDR1 is KGHDR and CDR2 is SFDVKD. The CDR3 consists of 15 residues. Here the CDR3 DNA reads TGTGCCACCAGTGGAGGGACAGCCCCTGATCAGCCCCAGCATTTT. Encoded protein: CATSGGTAPDQPQHF.

The J gene is TRBJ2-5, the V gene TRBV6-8; a weak D match, TRBD1 (5 bases). The germline gives CDR1 MNHGY, CDR2 SAAAGT. V lost 2 bases, J lost 0 bases, and 13 bases lay in between. This CDR3 is 16 amino acids long. CDR3 residues: CASSYGAGLHQETQYF. In nucleotides, the CDR3 is TGTGCCAGCAGTTACGGGGCAGGGCTACACCAAGAGACCCAGTACTTC.

This clonotype came up a few times. The chain employs TRBV19 and TRBJ2-7, with D possibly being TRBD2 (5 bases). CDR1 and CDR2 (germline): LNHDA, SQIVND (reference sequence). V lost 3 bases and J 2 bases, leaving 11 bases between the germline ends. The CDR3 covers 14 residues. The CDR3 here is CASSIRPGTYEQYF. For the CDR3, the DNA is TGTGCCAGTAGTATTAGGCCGGGAACCTACGAGCAGTACTTC.

The chain combines TRBV19 with TRBJ2-7; 7 bases match TRBD2. Germline V gene sequence: CDR1 LNHDA, CDR2 SQIVND (reference sequence). The CDR3 sequence is 13 residues long. The trim removed 5 bases at V and 6 bases at J, leaving 7 bases unmatched. The CDR3: CASSPRLATEQYF. The CDR3 nucleotides are TGTGCCAGTAGTCCCCGACTAGCAACCGAGCAGTACTTC.

The V gene is TRBV20-1, the J gene TRBJ1-1; D ambiguous. The germline gives CDR1 DFQATT, CDR2 SNEGSKA (reference sequence). The CDR3 spans 14 residues. V lost 3 bases and J lost 1, with 12 bases in between. Here the CDR3 reads CSARGGNWNTEAFF. In DNA form, the CDR3 reads TGCAGTGCTAGGGGTGGGAATTGGAACACTGAAGCTTTCTTT.

The chain joins TRBV5-1 to TRBJ1-2; a possible D gene is TRBD1 (6 bases). The CDR3 totals 15 residues. V shed 5 bases and J shed 2 bases, with 16 bases lying between them. Germline V gives CDR1 SGHRS, CDR2 YFSETQ. CDR3 DNA sequence: TGCGCCAGCAGGGAACAGGGTAGGCTCAACTATGGCTACACCTTC. Its protein product is CASREQGRLNYGYTF.

The V gene is TRBV12-3 or TRBV12-4, the J gene TRBJ1-4, with D possibly matching TRBD1 (6 bases). This CDR3 contains 15 residues. Trimming removed 5 bases at V and 7 bases at J, with 17 bases between. The CDR3: CASSGTGIGGEKLFF. In DNA form, the CDR3 reads TGTGCCAGCAGTGGAACAGGGATTGGCGGTGAAAAACTGTTTTTT.

The chain employs TRBV2 and TRBJ2-7; D is perhaps TRBD1 or TRBD2 (6 bases each). Germline V gene sequence: CDR1 SNHLY, CDR2 FYNNEI. The V end was cut by 6 bases, the J end by 3 bases, with 24 bases between. The length of the CDR3 is 17 residues. The DNA for the CDR3 is TGTGCCAGCAGCCAAGGCGGATTAAGGGGGGTACGCTACGAGCAGTACTTC. Residues: CASSQGGLRGVRYEQYF.

This clonotype was detected once. The J gene is TRBJ2-5, the V gene TRBV24-1, with TRBD1 matching over 9 bases. Germline-derived CDR1 and CDR2 are KGHDR and SFDVKD. The length of the CDR3 is 15 residues. After removal of 3 bases from V and 5 bases from J, the junction contained 6 bases not matched to a gene. CDR3 amino acids: CATSDGQGSMETQYF. Written as DNA, the CDR3 is TGTGCCACCAGTGATGGACAGGGGTCGATGGAGACCCAGTACTTC.

The rearrangement joins TRBV20-1 to TRBJ2-7, with D maybe TRBD1 (6 bases). This CDR3 spans 14 amino acids. Trimming took off 4 bases at V and 2 bases at J, with 15 bases between the two ends. CDR1 is DFQATT and CDR2 is SNEGSKA in the germline V gene (reference sequence). The DNA for the CDR3 is TGCAGTGCTAACGCCCAGACAGGAACCTACGAGCAGTACTTC. It is translated as CSANAQTGTYEQYF.

Regarding this clonotype: Compared with germline, one end of the junction differs, possibly owing to a read error. V and J are TRBV7-9 and TRBJ1-2; no reliable D call. The CDR3 has 14 residues. Germline V gene data show CDR1 as SEHNR and CDR2 as FQNEAQ (reference sequence). CDR3 DNA: TGTACCAGCAGCTTAAACAGTCCTGTCTATGGCTACACCTTC. This sequence encodes CTSSLNSPVYGYTF.

This clonotype was detected only a few times. The rearrangement joins TRBV12-5 to TRBJ2-5, with TRBD1 identical over 7 bases. The length of the CDR3 is 18 residues. Germline values: CDR1 LGHNT, CDR2 FRNRAP. The V gene end was trimmed by 3 bases and the J gene end by 0 bases; junction bases not matched to a gene: 13. CDR3 amino acids: CASGFTIDRAWYQETQYF. DNA of the CDR3: TGTGCTAGTGGTTTCACTATAGACAGGGCTTGGTACCAAGAGACCCAGTACTTC.